Listed below are T cell receptor beta chains from one sample, sequenced in a study of blood T cell repertoires in COVID-19. Sequencing used immunoSEQ multiplex PCR; TCRdb keeps in-frame clones, though not all of them. The data hold approximately 81,000 clones, with about 91% observed a single time. Sequencing used peripheral blood. The receptors stem from a man between 70 and 80 years old with active or convalescent COVID-19. Both conserved end residues are part of each CDR3. Each record gives: clone size, V gene, J gene, D gene, CDR3 protein, CDR3 DNA. A D gene is named only where the DNA matches it firmly. Some rows mark clone size as missing; the rest say once, few, many or name a class of expanded clone.

clone_size: few
v_call: TRBV15
j_call: TRBJ1-6
d_call: .
cdr3_aa: CATSSLGPQRNSPLHF
cdr3_nt: TGTGCCACCAGCAGTCTGGGCCCCCAACGCAATTCACCCCTCCACTTT

clone_size: .
v_call: TRBV2
j_call: TRBJ2-3
d_call: TRBD2
cdr3_aa: CASSGPAGGTDTQYF
cdr3_nt: TGTGCCAGCAGTGGTCCAGCGGGGGGCACAGATACGCAGTATTTT

clone_size: .
v_call: TRBV30
j_call: TRBJ2-7
d_call: .
cdr3_aa: CAWSNRSYEQYF
cdr3_nt: TGTGCCTGGAGTAACAGGTCCTACGAGCAGTACTTC

clone_size: .
v_call: TRBV15
j_call: TRBJ1-1
d_call: TRBD1
cdr3_aa: CATSQQGGTEAFF
cdr3_nt: TGTGCCACCAGCCAACAGGGGGGCACTGAAGCTTTCTTT

clone_size: .
v_call: TRBV7-2
j_call: TRBJ2-7
d_call: TRBD1
cdr3_aa: CASSLLMTGAREQYF
cdr3_nt: TGTGCCAGCAGCTTACTGATGACAGGGGCTAGAGAGCAGTACTTC

clone_size: once
v_call: TRBV9
j_call: TRBJ1-4
d_call: TRBD1
cdr3_aa: CASSPGQGSNEKLFF
cdr3_nt: TGTGCCAGCAGCCCCGGACAGGGATCTAATGAAAAACTGTTTTTT

clone_size: once
v_call: TRBV7-2
j_call: TRBJ1-1
d_call: TRBD1
cdr3_aa: CASSLTGGGYTEAFF
cdr3_nt: TGTGCCAGCAGTCTAACAGGGGGCGGGTACACTGAAGCTTTCTTT

clone_size: .
v_call: TRBV7-9
j_call: TRBJ1-4
d_call: .
cdr3_aa: CATNPDEEKLFF
cdr3_nt: TGTGCCACGAACCCCGATGAGGAAAAACTGTTTTTT

clone_size: .
v_call: TRBV3-1/TRBV3-2
j_call: TRBJ1-4
d_call: .
cdr3_aa: CASSQAVVRNEKLFF
cdr3_nt: TGTGCCAGCAGCCAAGCGGTTGTGCGAAACGAAAAACTGTTTTTT

clone_size: few
v_call: TRBV7-3
j_call: TRBJ2-7
d_call: .
cdr3_aa: CASSFTSQGHEQYF
cdr3_nt: TGTGCCAGCAGCTTCACATCACAGGGCCACGAGCAGTACTTC